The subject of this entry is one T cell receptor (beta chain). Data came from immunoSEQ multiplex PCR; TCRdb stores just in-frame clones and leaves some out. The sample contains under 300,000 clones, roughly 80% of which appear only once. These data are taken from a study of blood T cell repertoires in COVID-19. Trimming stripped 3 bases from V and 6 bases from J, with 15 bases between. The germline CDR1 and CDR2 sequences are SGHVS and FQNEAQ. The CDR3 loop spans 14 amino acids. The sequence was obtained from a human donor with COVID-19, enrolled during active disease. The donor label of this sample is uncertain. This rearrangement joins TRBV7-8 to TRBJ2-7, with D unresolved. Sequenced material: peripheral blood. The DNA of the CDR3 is TGTGCCAGCAGCTTGCGATCCCAGGAAGGCGAGCAGTACTTC. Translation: CASSLRSQEGEQYF.